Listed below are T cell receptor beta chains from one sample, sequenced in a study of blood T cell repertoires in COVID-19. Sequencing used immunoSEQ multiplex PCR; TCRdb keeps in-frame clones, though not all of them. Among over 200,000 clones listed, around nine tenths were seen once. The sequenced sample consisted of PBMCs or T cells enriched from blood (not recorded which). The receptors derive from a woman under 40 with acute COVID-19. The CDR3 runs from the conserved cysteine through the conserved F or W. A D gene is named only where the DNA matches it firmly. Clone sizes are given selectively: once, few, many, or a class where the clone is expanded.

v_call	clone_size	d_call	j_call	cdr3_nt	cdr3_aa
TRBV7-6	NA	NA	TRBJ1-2	TGTGCCAGCAGCTTAATTCCCGGACAGAACTATGGCTACACCTTC	CASSLIPGQNYGYTF
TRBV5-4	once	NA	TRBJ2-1	TGTGCCAGCAGCTTTTCAGGGTGGGAGCAGTTCTTC	CASSFSGWEQFF
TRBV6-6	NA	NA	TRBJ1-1	TGTGCCAGCAGACGACTCGACAGAAAGAACACTGAAGCTTTCTTT	CASRRLDRKNTEAFF
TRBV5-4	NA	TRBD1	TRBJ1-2	TGTGCCAGCAGCCGACGGGACAGTTTCTATGGCTACACCTTC	CASSRRDSFYGYTF
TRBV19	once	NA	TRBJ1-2	TGTGCCAGTAGATTATACAGGGTAGGACTGTATGGCTACACCTTC	CASRLYRVGLYGYTF
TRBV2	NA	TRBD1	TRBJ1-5	TGTGCCAGCACCCAGGGGGCGCCTAGCCAGCCCCAGCATTTT	CASTQGAPSQPQHF
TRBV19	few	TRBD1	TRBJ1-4	TGTGCCAGTAGTATTGGGCCCAACAGGGGAACGACTGAAAAACTGTTTTTT	CASSIGPNRGTTEKLFF
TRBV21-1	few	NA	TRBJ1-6	TGTGCCAGCAGCCTTGACAGGGGAGAGGATAATTCACCCCTCCACTTT	CASSLDRGEDNSPLHF
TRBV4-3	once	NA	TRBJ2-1	TGCGCCAGCAGCCAATATTACAGGGAAAGAGGCAATGAGCAGTTCTTC	CASSQYYRERGNEQFF
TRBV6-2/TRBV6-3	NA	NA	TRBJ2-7	TGTGCCAGCAGCCTTAGGGGCCTATCCTACGAGCAGTACTTC	CASSLRGLSYEQYF
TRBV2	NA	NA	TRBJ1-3	TGTGCCAGCGGTACCTCAGGGATCTCTGGAAACACCATATATTTT	CASGTSGISGNTIYF
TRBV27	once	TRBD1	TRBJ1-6	TGTGCCAGCAAGAGTATAGACAGGGCTTCTCATTCACCCCTCCACTTT	CASKSIDRASHSPLHF
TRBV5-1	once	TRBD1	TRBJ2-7	TGCGCCAGCAGCTTCGGCGACAGGGCCAACGAGCAGTACTTC	CASSFGDRANEQYF
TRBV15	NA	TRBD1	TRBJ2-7	TGTGCCACCAGCAGAGATCGGACAGGATCCTACGAGCAGTACTTC	CATSRDRTGSYEQYF
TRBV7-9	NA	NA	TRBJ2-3	TGTGCCAGCAGCTTAGCTAGGTCGTGGCAGGGGACCGCAGATACGCAGTATTTT	CASSLARSWQGTADTQYF
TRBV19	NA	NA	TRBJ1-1	TGTGCCAGTAGTTCACAGGTTTTGGGTGAAGCTTTCTTT	CASSSQVLGEAFF
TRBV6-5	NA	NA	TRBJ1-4	TGTGCCAGCAGTTACGAAGTGCGGGCTAATAATGAAAAACTGTTTTTT	CASSYEVRANNEKLFF
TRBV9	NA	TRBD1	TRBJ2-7	TGTGCCAGCAGCGTAGGCGACAGGGGGCAATCCTACGAGCAGTACTTC	CASSVGDRGQSYEQYF
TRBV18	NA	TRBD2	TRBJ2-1	TGTGCCAGCTCACCACGGCTAGCGGGAAGGAGCTCCTACAATGAGCAGTTCTTC	CASSPRLAGRSSYNEQFF
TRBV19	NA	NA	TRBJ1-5	TGTGCCAGTAGTATGGGGGGGGCCCAGCCCCAGCATTTT	CASSMGGAQPQHF
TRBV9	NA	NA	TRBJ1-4	TGTGCCAGCAGCGTCGGAGCAGGGGCGAATGAAAAACTGTTTTTT	CASSVGAGANEKLFF
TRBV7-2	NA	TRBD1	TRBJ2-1	TGTGCCAGCAGCTCCCGTGGAGGACAGGGCTACAATGAGCAGTTCTTC	CASSSRGGQGYNEQFF
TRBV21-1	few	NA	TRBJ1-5	TGTGCCAGCAGCAACCCGACAGGGGCCCTAAGCAATCAGCCCCAGCATTTT	CASSNPTGALSNQPQHF